The T cell receptor (beta chain) described here comes from a study of cytotoxic CD8 clonotypes in ibrutinib-treated CLL (TCRdb year 2021). Regarding the research as a whole: The cohort had about ten relapsed/refractory and around 16 treatment-naive patients; some 17 were IGHV unmutated. Samples at response were collected after a median of about 13 months of treatment, with a range of roughly 6 to 36 months. Longitudinal samples were available for about 30% of the roughly 86 trial participants. Partial responses were observed in roughly 24 patients and complete responses in 2; after a median follow-up of around 64 months, remission was maintained in roughly 15 patients and progression was observed in roughly twelve. All remission and progressive disease samples were collected while patients were still receiving ibrutinib. Cryopreserved peripheral blood mononuclear cells were collected before treatment, at response, and at either disease progression or sustained remission. An average of around 250,000 productive templates and tens of thousands of productive rearrangements was obtained per sample. Results and caveats for the whole study, not just this receptor: Baseline clonality was found to be higher than that of age-matched healthy donors and was strongly correlated with circulating CD8+ T-cell counts. Public clonotypes were rare and either contracted or stayed stable during treatment, and the rise in clonality at ibrutinib response reflected the expansion of private clonotypes. Sampling times were not matched between sustained-remission and progressing patients, and lymph node repertoires were not studied. An increase in clonality was observed at ibrutinib response, with clonality remaining stable during sustained remission and falling back toward baseline at progression.

With regard to this clone: What antigen it recognizes has not been identified. No much larger clonotype is one base removed from it; base qualities were not supplied.

A MiSeq instrument was used for deep resolution sequencing, which targeted depths ranging from 1 in 1 million up to 1 in 200,000 T cells, with coverage averaging 10x for each clonotype. The immunoSEQ hsTCRB Kit was used to generate the TCR beta libraries. The original pipeline was this. Data were analyzed with ImmunoSEQ Data Assistant and ImmunoSEQ Analyzer, with V, D and J genes assigned per IMGT definitions. Clonality, with values ranging from 0 to 1, was calculated as one minus the normalized Shannon entropy of productive rearrangement frequencies. Public clonotype analysis was restricted to overrepresented clonotypes comprising at least 0.05% of each patient's repertoire. Repertoires from some twelve age-matched healthy donors in immuneACCESS were used as clonality controls. This is the immuneACCESS table as TCRdb keeps it, with only in-frame sequences that have V and J called. A part of the clones is gone; compared with another copy, unresolved V genes explain less than half, and the rest is unexplained. The V and J calls and clone size come from that table; D and trimming were worked out from the DNA. This sample has about 45,000 clones in its table, and approximately 69% of those were observed once. 13% of the sample comes from the top ten.

V loses 2 bases at its end and J loses 8 bases; junction bases beyond the gene matches: 7. As encoded in the germline V gene, CDR1 is KGHSH while CDR2 is LQKENI. The CDR3 spans 15 residues, from the cysteine through the phenylalanine. Here the CDR3 DNA is all that survives: 45 bases in frame from base 1. According to the study, the label for this sample's time point signals: roughly 12 months on ibrutinib. For TCR beta library preparation, about 2.2 micrograms of genomic DNA were extracted from the cryopreserved PBMCs. Longitudinal blood samples from CLL patients on ibrutinib monotherapy were analyzed using high-throughput TCR beta sequencing. The patients were enrolled in a single-center, open-label phase 2 trial of ibrutinib monotherapy.

The material was PBMCs, obtained after 12 months of ibrutinib treatment. The receptor chain draws on TRBV18 and TRBJ2-1, and 9 junctional nucleotides match TRBD1. The TCR comes from a human donor with chronic lymphocytic leukemia. The nucleotides are TGTGCCAGCTCACCAGGGACAGGGATCCACGATGAGCAGTTCTTC. The encoded protein is CASSPGTGIHDEQFF.